This T cell receptor (beta chain) originates from a study of T cell responses to AZD1222 COVID-19 vaccine (dated by TCRdb to about 2021). Background for the entire study: Because spike-specific TCR depth and breadth did not differ between the two schedules, AZD1222 recipients who got a second dose at roughly 4 weeks were pooled with those who got a second dose at roughly 12 weeks. TCR sequencing was performed for more than 230 trial participants, of whom about 200 were given two doses of AZD1222 and around 25 were given two doses of MenACWY control vaccine. Trial participants were enrolled into age subgroups of 18-55, 56-69 and 70-plus years, which contained 148, 28 and 57 TCR-sequenced participants, respectively.

The CDR3 regions of human TCRbeta chains were analyzed by immunosequencing. In the source study's methods: Repertoire TCRs were checked for matches against a reference library of SARS-CoV-2-specific TCRs that had been generated using the MIRA antigen-specificity platform. Breadth was defined as the fraction of unique TCRs that were SARS-CoV-2-associated, and depth was defined as the fraction of total T cells that were SARS-CoV-2-associated. Each spike-specific TCR was assigned to its reactive spike region and to a CD4 or CD8 class using the MIRA data. Log10-transformed breadth and depth values were compared by one-way ANOVA with Sidak's multiple comparisons tests. Not all clones reach the TCRdb copy of this immuneACCESS table, which keeps in-frame sequences only. Checked studies attribute under half of the gap to unresolved V genes and leave the rest unexplained. D and trimming were read from the DNA, whereas the V and J calls and clone size are those reported in that table. The sample table lists 120,000 or so clones, roughly nine tenths of them with a count of one. Over 1.5% of the sample goes to the ten largest clones.

The time point label for this specimen denotes: baseline before first vaccination. Vaccinee samples came from UK trials COV001 and COV002, including a single-blind randomized controlled phase 2/3 trial of AZD1222 (ChAdOx1 nCoV-19) in healthy adults. For TCRbeta chain sequencing, PBMC samples were collected from trial participants at day 0 and at day 28 after the second dose. About this clone itself: The clone's antigen remains unknown. One base away there is no much larger clone; base qualities are not given.

The germline V gene (reference sequence) supplies CDR1 LNHDA and CDR2 SQIVND. Inclusive of the bounding cysteine and phenylalanine, the CDR3 is 17 residues long. The read is trimmed to its CDR3 DNA, 51 bases read in frame from base 1. V drops 6 bases and J drops 2 bases, leaving 22 bases in between. Beyond this particular receptor, the publication reports: The whole spike protein was spanned by vaccine-associated CD4 TCRs, and dominant responses were seen in regions 160-218 and 743-854. Conclusions about previously exposed vaccinees are limited, since just 6 or 7 AZD1222 recipients were seropositive for SARS-CoV-2 at baseline. The 56-69-year group was small, and its depth increase did not reach significance, likely because of low power. Participants were mostly white British, with more females than males. The authors suggested clonal diversity may have been underestimated. Nearly half of unique spike-specific TCRs reportedly recognized epitopes outside regions mutated in the B.1.351 and B.1.1.7 variants. Because no day 14 peak-response samples were available, repertoires were characterized only after the peak T cell response. Spike-specific TCR breadth and depth rose significantly after two AZD1222 doses compared with day 0 and with MenACWY recipients.

The chain links TRBV19 with TRBJ1-2, and perhaps TRBD1 as D gene, on 5 matching bases. This TCR was recovered from an adult in good health. Specimen: peripheral blood, collected on day 0 of AZD1222 vaccination. Here is the DNA: TGTGCCAGTAGCAGAGGGTCCTATGGGGGTTTGAACTATGGCTACACCTTC. The encoded protein is CASSRGSYGGLNYGYTF. Supplemented by the reference TRBV19 and TRBJ1-2 proteins around the CDR3, the complete variable domain is DGGITQSPKYLFRKEGQNVTLSCEQNLNHDAMYWYRQDPGQGLRLIYYSQIVNDFQKGDIAEGYSVSREKKESFPLTVTSAQKNPTAFYLCASSRGSYGGLNYGYTFGSGTRLTVV.